The 16 T cell receptor beta chains given below trace back to one sample, sequenced in a study of T cell changes during pregnancy in multiple sclerosis. The protocol was immunoSEQ multiplex PCR, while the TCRdb copy is restricted to in-frame clones and leaves out a portion. This sample yields about 31,000 clones, of which approximately 90% are seen a single time; approximately 8% belongs to the top ten. The input for sequencing was CD8+ T cells from peripheral blood mononuclear cells, taken before pregnancy. The receptor source for this set is a female donor with multiple sclerosis, enrolled in a pregnancy study.

This chain uses TRBV6-1 with TRBJ1-1; TRBD1 matches at 7 bases. Germline V CDR1 and CDR2: MNHNS, SASEGT. This CDR3 contains 12 residues. J gave up 4 bases and V 10 bases, and 6 bases lay outside the gene matches. In DNA form, the CDR3 reads TGTGCCACCAACAGGGGCGGCACTGAAGCTTTCTTT. Its protein is CATNRGGTEAFF.

This rearrangement joins TRBV28 to TRBJ2-7, with D perhaps TRBD1 (6 bases). The V gene lost 6 bases and the J gene lost 3 bases, with 9 bases spanning the gap. The CDR3 contains 12 residues. Germline V gives CDR1 MDHEN, CDR2 SYDVKM. The CDR3 sequence: CASRTGFYEQYF. The DNA of the CDR3 is TGTGCCAGCAGGACAGGTTTCTACGAGCAGTACTTC.

This clone appeared a few times. The chain employs TRBV7-9 and TRBJ1-2; no definite D call. There are 14 residues in the CDR3. Germline values: CDR1 SEHNR, CDR2 FQNEAQ (reference sequence). Trimming removed 1 base at V and 2 bases at J, with 8 bases between. The CDR3 coding sequence is TGTGCCAGCAGCTTAGGGCTCGCCAACTATGGCTACACCTTC. Translation gives CASSLGLANYGYTF.

The J gene is TRBJ2-3, the V gene TRBV9, with D possibly TRBD2 on 6 matching bases. V was trimmed by 4 bases and J by 6 bases, leaving 18 bases between them. From germline, CDR1 is SGDLS and CDR2 YYNGEE. The CDR3 has 15 amino acids. CDR3 protein: CASSLGGSTGDTQYF. For the CDR3, the DNA is TGTGCCAGCAGCCTGGGAGGATCAACCGGGGATACGCAGTATTTT.

This rearrangement joins TRBV6-5 to TRBJ2-1, with D possibly matching TRBD1 (6 bases). Trimming shortened V by 4 bases and J by 5 bases, and 9 bases separated the two germline ends. There are 13 residues in the CDR3. The V gene's germline CDR1 is MNHEY and CDR2 SVGAGI. The CDR3 coding sequence is TGTGCCAGCAGTTGGGGACAAGACAATGAGCAGTTCTTC. It yields the protein CASSWGQDNEQFF.

The CDR3: CAREHPGQGFYNEQFF. The CDR3 nucleotides read TGTGCCAGAGAACACCCGGGACAGGGGTTCTACAATGAGCAGTTCTTC. The chain uses TRBV6-4 and TRBJ2-1; TRBD1 matches at 10 bases. Trimming cost V 9 bases and J 3 bases; bases outside gene matches: 11. CDR1 MRHNA and CDR2 SNTAGT come from the germline V gene. This CDR3 has 16 amino acids.

The rearrangement joins TRBV7-9 to TRBJ2-5; 8 positions agree with TRBD1. The junction had 12 bases not matched to a gene; V was cut back by 4 bases and J by 5 bases. The CDR3 consists of 16 residues. Germline CDR1 and CDR2: SEHNR and FQNEAQ (reference sequence). CDR3: CASSSLQGAVRETQYF. Written as DNA, the CDR3 is TGTGCCAGCAGCTCTCTCCAGGGGGCGGTCCGGGAGACCCAGTACTTC.

The genes are TRBV7-2 and TRBJ1-3; D is undetermined. V gave up 3 bases and J gave up 4 bases, with 13 bases separating them. Germline CDR1 and CDR2: SGHTA and FQGNSA. The CDR3 is made up of 15 amino acids. The CDR3 region has the DNA TGTGCCAGCAGCTTCGACGGGTATCCAGGAAACACCATATATTTT. This encodes CASSFDGYPGNTIYF.

This chain links TRBV28 with TRBJ2-1; 7 bases map to TRBD1. The CDR3 is made up of 15 amino acids. Trimming cost V 5 bases and J 8 bases; bases outside gene matches: 12. Germline loops: CDR1 MDHEN, CDR2 SYDVKM. Written as DNA, the CDR3 is TGTGCCAGCAGTCAAAGACAGGGTCCCCGCGATGAGCAGTTCTTC. Protein: CASSQRQGPRDEQFF.

This clone was seen only once. The chain joins TRBV5-4 to TRBJ1-1; TRBD1 matches 8 bases. Germline CDR1 is SGHNT and CDR2 is YYREEE (reference sequence). CDR3 size: 13 residues. With 5 bases clipped from V and 3 bases from J, the junction kept 3 bases outside the gene matches. CDR3 sequence reads: CASSTGGDTEAFF. Written as DNA, the CDR3 is TGTGCCAGCAGTACAGGGGGAGACACTGAAGCTTTCTTT.

The genes are TRBV6-6 and TRBJ2-5; TRBD2 matches 12 bases. Germline CDR1 is MNHNY and CDR2 is SVGAGI (reference sequence). The CDR3 contains 16 residues. With V trimmed by 5 bases and J by 4 bases, 8 bases remained unmatched. CDR3 sequence (DNA): TGTGCCAGCAGTCCCCTAGCGGGAGGGCCATCAGAGACCCAGTACTTC. Its protein is CASSPLAGGPSETQYF.

This clone was counted only a few times. The chain has TRBV7-9 and TRBJ1-1; D is unclear. The CDR3 is 13 residues long. The germline V gene encodes CDR1 SEHNR and CDR2 FQNEAQ (reference sequence). Deletions cut 4 bases from V and 1 base from J, with 7 bases between. The chain's CDR3 is CASSSPGNTEAFF. The CDR3 DNA reads as TGTGCCAGCAGCTCCCCCGGGAACACTGAAGCTTTCTTT.

The chain joins TRBV4-1 to TRBJ2-7; 10 nucleotides agree with TRBD1. Germline loops: CDR1 MGHRA, CDR2 YSYEKL. After removal of 1 base from V and 4 bases from J, the junction contained 7 bases not matched to a gene. The CDR3 extends over 16 amino acids. The CDR3 nucleotides are TGCGCCAGCAGCCAAGGGAGGGGACAGGGGCTTTACGAGCAGTACTTC. It specifies CASSQGRGQGLYEQYF.

This chain joins TRBV27 and TRBJ1-2; D not certain. From germline, CDR1 is MNHEY and CDR2 SMNVEV (reference sequence). The CDR3 covers 14 residues. Trimming cost V 5 bases and J 8 bases, with 18 bases left between them. The CDR3: CASSPNPAGWGYTF. CDR3 sequence (DNA): TGTGCCAGCAGTCCTAATCCCGCGGGGTGGGGCTACACCTTC.

The genes are TRBV21-1 and TRBJ2-1; the table's D gene call, TRBD1, was not cross checked with the DNA. TRBV21-1 is listed as a pseudogene. The CDR3 is 15 amino acids. CDR3 nucleotide sequence: TGTGCCAGTCCGACCTACGGGACAACCTACAATGAGCAGTTCTTC. It specifies CASPTYGTTYNEQFF.

The chain is built from TRBV7-3 and TRBJ2-1, with D possibly matching TRBD2 (6 bases). Germline loops: CDR1 SGHTA, CDR2 FQGTGA. V was trimmed by 3 bases and J by 8 bases, leaving 11 bases between them. The CDR3 runs 13 residues. The CDR3 nucleotides are TGTGCCAGCAGCTTCGGAGGGGCCCATGAGCAGTTCTTC. It translates to CASSFGGAHEQFF.